This TCR beta chain was sequenced in a study of OX40 agonist ivuxolimab in advanced cancers. Overall study context: Patients were infused with ivuxolimab every 2 weeks at 0.01 to 10 mg/kg. The study, taken as a whole, reports: CD8+ T cells averaged more expanded clones than CD4+. Part of the nonresponder group also had normalized T-cell clonal expansion that was low.

Turning to this clone: Antigen: not known.

The assay was immunoSEQ multiplex PCR, and TCRdb's table has in-frame clones only and misses some. This sample has around 63,000 clones; more than 80% occur once, and the top ten carry approximately 10%. Systemic immunosuppression or autoimmune disease history was grounds to exclude patients. The TCR comes from an adult with an advanced solid tumor such as melanoma, head and neck, liver or kidney cancer. The sequenced sample was CD4+ or CD8+ T cells sorted from blood, obtained in a trial of the OX40 agonist ivuxolimab.

DNA of the CDR3: TGTGCCAGCAGCTCCTACAAACAGGGGAACACTGAAGCTTTCTTT. Translating it yields CASSSYKQGNTEAFF. The V and J genes are TRBV5-4 and TRBJ1-1; perhaps TRBD1 as D (6 bases). The CDR3 runs to 15 residues. Germline CDR1 is SGHNT and CDR2 is YYREEE (reference sequence). The germline V and J ends were trimmed by 3 bases and 1 base, with 13 bases remaining between them.